The 29 T cell receptor beta chains given below trace back to one sample, sequenced in a study of breast tumors, draining lymph nodes, adjacent tissues. Breast cancer patients provided tissue from their axillary draining lymph nodes. TCRdb re-called the multiplex PCR reads through MiXCR, storing one row per CDR3 protein. The sample comprises approximately 180,000 distinct CDR3 sequences, 33% of which are singletons, and less than 4% rests with the top ten. The specimen sequenced was axillary lymph node tissue. These receptors were collected from a female donor with breast cancer. Some clones in this sample may be carry-over from other donors' samples.

This clonotype was found many times. J is TRBJ2-3 and V is TRBV19, with D maybe TRBD2 (5 bases). V lost 8 bases, J lost 4 bases, and 16 bases lay in between. CDR1 is LNHDA, CDR2 SQIVND, per germline (reference sequence). The CDR3 consists of 14 residues. The CDR3 sequence: CASAVREVADTQYF. For the CDR3, the DNA is TGTGCCAGTGCAGTCCGGGAAGTAGCAGATACGCAGTATTTT.

Only one count was recorded for this clonotype. The chain has TRBV20-1 and TRBJ2-1; possible D gene TRBD1, 6 bases. V lost 0 bases and J 6 bases, leaving 15 bases between the germline ends. The CDR3 runs 15 residues. Germline CDR1 is DFQATT and CDR2 is SNEGSKA (reference sequence). Here the CDR3 DNA reads TGCAGTGCTAGAGATTTTGGCAGGGGATCCAATGAGCAGTTCTTC. This codes for CSARDFGRGSNEQFF.

This chain connects TRBV6-6 to TRBJ2-2; tentative D call: TRBD2 (6 bases). Germline values: CDR1 MNHNY, CDR2 SVGAGI (reference sequence). With 5 bases removed from V and 2 bases from J, the gap between germline ends came to 15 bases. The CDR3 length is 16 residues. CDR3 nucleotides: TGTGCCAGCAGTCACCGAACCGGGACTAACACCGGGGAGCTGTTTTTT. It yields the protein CASSHRTGTNTGELFF.

This clonotype was seen at least ten times. The chain employs TRBV12-3 or TRBV12-4 and TRBJ2-7; D uncertain. The CDR3 length is 15 residues. V dropped 5 bases and J dropped 0 bases, with 14 bases sitting between them. The CDR3 is CASSKGRSLSYEQYF. The DNA for the CDR3 is TGTGCCAGCAGTAAGGGCCGATCCCTCTCCTACGAGCAGTACTTC.

The chain is built from TRBV19 and TRBJ2-3, with 10 bases identical to TRBD1. CDR1 and CDR2 from the germline V gene are LNHDA and SQIVND (reference sequence). The CDR3 length is 16 residues. V shed 1 base, J shed 3 bases, and the junction held 4 bases outside the gene matches. In DNA, the CDR3 is TGTGCCAGTAGTATAGGACAGGGGGCGTTGACAGATACGCAGTATTTT. Encoded protein: CASSIGQGALTDTQYF.

This clonotype was counted ten times or more. V is TRBV2 and J is TRBJ2-7; TRBD2 is a possible D gene (5 bases). There are 12 residues in the CDR3. Germline V gene data show CDR1 as SNHLY and CDR2 as FYNNEI. V was cut by 3 bases and J by 3 bases, with 6 bases left in between. This CDR3 reads CASSEGDYEQYF. The CDR3 DNA is TGTGCCAGCAGTGAGGGAGACTACGAGCAGTACTTC.

The genes are TRBV7-3 and TRBJ2-5; D remains ambiguous. This CDR3 is 16 amino acids long. Germline CDR1 is SGHTA and CDR2 is FQGTGA. Trimming took off 1 base at V and 5 bases at J, with 17 bases between the two ends. CDR3 sequence reads: CASSLIRLGDRETQYF. The CDR3 region has the DNA TGTGCCAGCAGCTTAATTAGGCTGGGTGATAGGGAGACCCAGTACTTC.

This clonotype was found many times. This chain connects TRBV11-2 to TRBJ2-1; TRBD1 matches 8 bases. The V gene end was trimmed by 3 bases and the J gene end by 2 bases; junction bases not matched to a gene: 9. The CDR3 has 17 amino acids. Germline-derived CDR1 and CDR2 are SGHAT and FQNNGV. CDR3 in amino acids: CASSLSGRTGTYNEQFF. The CDR3 bases are TGTGCCAGCAGCTTGTCCGGTAGGACAGGGACCTACAATGAGCAGTTCTTC.

The chain is built from TRBV11-2 and TRBJ1-5; D is uncertain. Per the germline V gene, CDR1 is SGHAT and CDR2 is FQNNGV. This CDR3 has 13 amino acids. With 5 bases removed from V and 6 bases from J, the gap between germline ends came to 11 bases. Here the CDR3 DNA reads TGTGCCAGCAGCCGGAGGTCGGGTCAGCCCCAGCATTTT. This encodes CASSRRSGQPQHF. Based on the CDR3 plus reference TRBV11-2 and TRBJ1-5, the full variable domain is EAGVAQSPRYKIIEKRQSVAFWCNPISGHATLYWYQQILGQGPKLLIQFQNNGVVDDSQLPKDRFSAERLKGVDSTLKIQPAKLEDSAVYLCASSRRSGQPQHFGDGTRLSIL.

This clonotype was detected ten times or more. A much larger clone differs by one base, so this may be a read error. V usage is TRBV20-1 and J usage is TRBJ1-6, with D maybe TRBD1 (5 bases). This CDR3 has 14 amino acids. Looked up from germline, CDR1 is DFQATT and CDR2 is SNEGSKA (reference sequence). This CDR3 reads CSARSGTDNPPLHF. CDR3 DNA: TGCAGTGCCAGATCAGGGACCGATAATCCACCCCTCCACTTT.

The table lists this clonotype with many counts. The CDR3: CASSLTSGGARETQYF. The CDR3 DNA reads TGTGCCAGCAGTCTCACTAGCGGGGGGGCGAGAGAGACCCAGTACTTC. The chain uses TRBV12-3 or TRBV12-4 and TRBJ2-5, with 13 bases that match TRBD2. The J segment lost 4 bases and the V segment lost 5 bases, leaving 7 bases of the junction unmatched. This CDR3 has 16 residues.

The V gene is TRBV28, the J gene TRBJ1-1; the D is unclear. V was clipped by 5 bases and J by 5 bases, with 9 bases between them. The CDR3 has 12 amino acids. Germline V gene lookup returns CDR1 MDHEN and CDR2 SYDVKM. The CDR3 loop reads CASSPQITEAFF. The CDR3 nucleotides are TGTGCCAGCAGTCCGCAAATAACTGAAGCTTTCTTT.

This clonotype was seen a handful of times. J is TRBJ2-1 and V is TRBV28; 8 bases fit TRBD2. J gave up 0 bases and V 5 bases, and 3 bases lay outside the gene matches. The CDR3 is 15 amino acids. Germline loops: CDR1 MDHEN, CDR2 SYDVKM. The CDR3 sequence: CASSRSGSSYNEQFF. CDR3 bases: TGTGCCAGCAGTCGGAGCGGGAGCTCCTACAATGAGCAGTTCTTC.

The V and J genes are TRBV6-5 and TRBJ2-2, with 14 nucleotides matching TRBD2. Looked up from germline, CDR1 is MNHEY and CDR2 is SVGAGI. The J segment lost 6 bases and the V segment lost 4 bases, leaving 16 bases of the junction unmatched. The CDR3 covers 20 residues. CDR3 nucleotides: TGTGCCAGCAGTTCGAACCACCCGGGACTAGCGGGGGCCAACGCCGGGGAGCTGTTTTTT. It yields the protein CASSSNHPGLAGANAGELFF.

Comment on this clonotype: A clone one base away is much larger, so this may be a read error. The V gene is TRBV28, the J gene TRBJ1-6; D ambiguous. The CDR3 is 13 amino acids. From germline, CDR1 is MDHEN and CDR2 SYDVKM. V was clipped by 8 bases and J by 10 bases, with 15 bases between them. This CDR3 reads CASGELVRSPLHF. The CDR3 DNA is TGTGCCAGCGGAGAGTTGGTTAGGTCACCCCTCCACTTT.

This CDR3 reads CASSLSGVVLHF. CDR3 coding DNA: TGTGCCAGCAGTTTAAGTGGGGTGGTCCTCCACTTT. This sequence joins TRBV12-3 or TRBV12-4 and TRBJ1-6; D call uncertain. V was trimmed by 2 bases and J by 15 bases, leaving 11 bases between them. The length of the CDR3 is 12 residues.

The CDR3 is CASSSRRREIPDTQYF. DNA of the CDR3: TGTGCCAGCAGCTCCCGCCGGCGGGAGATTCCAGATACGCAGTATTTT. The chain carries TRBV7-9 and TRBJ2-3; 7 nucleotides line up with TRBD2. V lost 4 bases and J lost 4; bases outside the gene matches: 11. CDR1 is SEHNR, CDR2 FQNEAQ, per germline (reference sequence). The CDR3 is 16 amino acids.

Ten or more counts support this clonotype. This rearrangement joins TRBV7-3 to TRBJ2-3, with D possibly being TRBD1 (6 bases). The CDR3 covers 13 residues. CDR1 is SGHTA, CDR2 FQGTGA, per germline. V was pared by 9 bases and J by 2 bases, with 12 bases between. The CDR3 DNA reads as TGTGCCAGTAGTCTGGGACACACAGATACGCAGTATTTT. It codes for CASSLGHTDTQYF.

There are many counts of this clonotype. The genes are TRBV5-8 and TRBJ1-3; tentatively, D is TRBD1 (5 bases). This CDR3 has 15 amino acids. V was pared by 3 bases and J by 0 bases, with 10 bases between. In germline, CDR1 is SGHTS, CDR2 YDEGEE. The CDR3 protein is CASSWDGYSGNTIYF. The CDR3 coding sequence is TGTGCCAGCAGCTGGGACGGATACTCTGGAAACACCATATATTTT. The full variable domain, completed using reference TRBV5-8 and TRBJ1-3, is EAGVTQSPTHLIKTRGQQATLRCSPISGHTSVYWYQQALGLGLQFLLWYDEGEERNRGNFPPRFSGRQFPNYSSELNVNALELEDSALYLCASSWDGYSGNTIYFGEGSWLTVV.

This clonotype was observed at least ten times. Since a much larger clone is just one base distant, this may be a read error. The gene calls are TRBV20-1 and TRBJ2-7, with D possibly TRBD1 on 6 matching bases. Germline assignment: CDR1 DFQATT and CDR2 SNEGSKA (reference sequence). Trimming removed 3 bases at V and 6 bases at J, with 18 bases between. The CDR3 covers 14 residues. The CDR3 protein is CSARDPRGASEQYF. In DNA, the CDR3 is TGCAGTGCTAGGGACCCCAGGGGTGCCTCCGAGCAGTACTTC.

This clonotype was seen repeatedly, ten times or more. This sequence joins TRBV20-1 and TRBJ2-1; the match to TRBD2 covers 10 bases. The length of the CDR3 is 17 residues. Germline V gene data show CDR1 as DFQATT and CDR2 as SNEGSKA (reference sequence). Losses at the gene ends were 6 bases for V and 4 bases for J; bases not matched to a gene: 15. In nucleotides, the CDR3 is TGCAGTGCGACCTCTCCGATAGCGGGGGGCCGGTACAATGAGCAGTTCTTC. This codes for CSATSPIAGGRYNEQFF.

This clonotype came up many times. V gene TRBV11-2 combines with J gene TRBJ2-7; D possibly uses TRBD1 or TRBD2 (6 bases each). The CDR3 is made up of 15 amino acids. Trimming cost V 7 bases and J 1 base, with 17 bases left between them. Germline CDR1 is SGHAT and CDR2 is FQNNGV. In DNA form, the CDR3 reads TGTGCCAGCACCTGGGGGGCCGGGTCTTCCTACGAGCAGTACTTC. Translation gives CASTWGAGSSYEQYF.

This clonotype was seen more than once but under ten times. V is TRBV9 and J is TRBJ2-6; 11 bases align to TRBD2. Losses at the gene ends were 5 bases for V and 1 base for J; bases not matched to a gene: 2. CDR3 size: 16 residues. Per germline, CDR1 SGDLS and CDR2 YYNGEE. The CDR3 loop reads CASSSGGASGANVLTF. As DNA, the CDR3 is TGTGCCAGCAGTAGCGGGGGGGCTTCTGGGGCCAACGTCCTGACTTTC.

This clonotype was seen repeatedly, ten times or more. The chain uses TRBV28 and TRBJ2-5; D not resolved. CDR1 MDHEN and CDR2 SYDVKM come from the germline V gene. The CDR3 sequence is 12 residues long. V was trimmed by 6 bases and J by 6 bases, leaving 11 bases between them. CDR3 amino acids: CASSPLYKTQYF. DNA of the CDR3: TGTGCCAGCAGCCCCCTTTATAAGACCCAGTACTTC.

This clonotype was seen at least ten times. This chain uses TRBV5-4 with TRBJ2-3; TRBD2 matches at 8 bases. Germline CDR1 is SGHNT and CDR2 is YYREEE (reference sequence). The V and J ends lost 5 bases and 4 bases, in that order; junction bases with no gene match: 6. This CDR3 has 14 amino acids. This CDR3 reads CASRAAGAADTQYF. The CDR3 coding sequence is TGTGCCAGCAGAGCAGCGGGGGCCGCAGATACGCAGTATTTT.

This clonotype was detected ten times or more. The rearrangement links TRBV7-6 to TRBJ2-3; possibly TRBD1 for D (5 bases). Trimming removed 5 bases at V and 3 bases at J, with 15 bases between. In germline, CDR1 is SGHVS, CDR2 FNYEAQ. The CDR3 is made up of 15 amino acids. This chain's CDR3 is CASSTTGHITDTQYF. The CDR3 DNA is TGTGCCAGCAGCACTACAGGTCACATAACAGATACGCAGTATTTT.

Comments on this clonotype: One junction end does not reproduce the germline sequence, and a read error may be involved. The V and J genes are TRBV20-1 and TRBJ2-7; unclear D gene. The CDR3 is 14 amino acids. Per germline, CDR1 DFQATT and CDR2 SNEGSKA (reference sequence). CDR3 residues: CSARPGRSSSEQYF. The CDR3 DNA is TGCAGTGCTAGGCCTGGAAGAAGCTCCTCCGAGCAGTACTTC.

To note about this clonotype: Possible read error: a much larger clone is one base away. The chain links TRBV6-2 or TRBV6-3 to TRBJ1-1, with D uncertain. This CDR3 spans 12 amino acids. CDR1 MNHEY and CDR2 SVGEGT come from the germline V gene. DNA for the CDR3: TGTGCCAGCAGTTACTCGAACACTGAAGCTTGCTTT. Translation gives CASSYSNTEACF.

This clonotype occurred many times. The V call is TRBV7-2, the J call TRBJ2-7, with 8 bases that match TRBD2. J gave up 1 base and V 8 bases, and 7 bases lay outside the gene matches. Germline lookup yields CDR1 SGHTA and CDR2 FQGNSA. The CDR3 runs to 14 residues. CDR3 coding DNA: TGTGCCAGCGGTACTAGCGGAGGGTCCTACGAGCAGTACTTC. Protein: CASGTSGGSYEQYF. Combining the CDR3 with reference TRBV7-2 and TRBJ2-7 gives the whole variable domain GAGVSQSPSNKVTEKGKDVELRCDPISGHTALYWYRQSLGQGLEFLIYFQGNSAPDKSGLPSDRFSAERTGGSVSTLTIQRTQQEDSAVYLCASGTSGGSYEQYFGPGTRLTVT.